The rows below give T cell receptor beta chains drawn from one sample of a study of blood T cell repertoires in COVID-19. Clones were sequenced by immunoSEQ multiplex PCR, and TCRdb holds only the in-frame ones, with some missing. The sample shows more than 110,000 clones, roughly 73% of them seen only once. The sample comprised peripheral blood. The source is a woman aged 45-60 years with active or convalescent COVID-19. Each CDR3 is given with its conserved first and last residue. D genes are given only for firm matches. Some rows mark clone size as missing; the rest say once, few, many or name a class of expanded clone.

TRBV7-9	NA	NA	TRBJ2-7	TGTGCCAGCAGGTTCGACAGTTCACTCTATAGAAACTACGAGCAGTACTTC	CASRFDSSLYRNYEQYF
TRBV27	NA	NA	TRBJ1-6	TGTGCCAGCAGTTTTCAGGGCCGCAATTCACCCCTCCACTTT	CASSFQGRNSPLHF
TRBV25-1	NA	NA	TRBJ1-6	TGTGCCAGCAGTAGGTGGCAGGGAAATTCACCCCTCCACTTT	CASSRWQGNSPLHF
TRBV2	NA	TRBD2	TRBJ2-3	TGTGCCAGCAGTGCGGCGCGGGGGGGGAGCACAGATACGCAGTATTTT	CASSAARGGSTDTQYF
TRBV9	NA	TRBD2	TRBJ2-7	TGTGCCAGCAGCGTAGGGGGCGGGAGTAACGGCGAGCAGTACTTC	CASSVGGGSNGEQYF
TRBV6-4	few	TRBD2	TRBJ2-3	TGTGCCAGCAGCCTAGCGGGAGAGGGAGCAGATACGCAGTATTTT	CASSLAGEGADTQYF
TRBV7-2	NA	TRBD1	TRBJ1-6	TGTGCCAGCAGATCACAGGGGGAAGGTTCACCCCTCCACTTT	CASRSQGEGSPLHF
TRBV30	NA	TRBD2	TRBJ2-5	TGTGCCTGGAGAAAAGCAGCGGGAGCAGAGACCCAGTACTTC	CAWRKAAGAETQYF
TRBV29-1	NA	NA	TRBJ1-2	TGCAGCGTTCGCGGACTAGATGGCTACACCTTC	CSVRGLDGYTF
TRBV11-2	few	NA	TRBJ1-1	TGTGCCAGCAGCGTCATCTCAGGGATGGGGAACACTGAAGCTTTCTTT	CASSVISGMGNTEAFF
TRBV27	NA	TRBD2	TRBJ2-7	TGTGCCAGCAGTTCCCTAGCGGGGGGGGCCTACGAGCAGTACTTC	CASSSLAGGAYEQYF
TRBV5-4	NA	NA	TRBJ2-1	TGTGCCAGCAGCGATGGTGGGCGGGGCAATGAGCAGTTCTTC	CASSDGGRGNEQFF